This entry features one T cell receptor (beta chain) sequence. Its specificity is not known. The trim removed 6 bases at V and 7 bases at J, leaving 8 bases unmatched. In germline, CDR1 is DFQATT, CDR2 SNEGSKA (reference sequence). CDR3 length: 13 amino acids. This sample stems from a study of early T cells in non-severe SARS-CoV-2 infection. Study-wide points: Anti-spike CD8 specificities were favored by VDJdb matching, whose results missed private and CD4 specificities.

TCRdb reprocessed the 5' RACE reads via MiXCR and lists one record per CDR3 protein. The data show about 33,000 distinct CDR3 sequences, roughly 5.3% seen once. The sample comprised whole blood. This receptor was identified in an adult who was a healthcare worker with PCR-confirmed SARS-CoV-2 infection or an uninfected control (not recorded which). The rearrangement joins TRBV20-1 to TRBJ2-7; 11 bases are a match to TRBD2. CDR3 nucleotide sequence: TGCAGTGCCCCTAGCGGGGGGCATGTGGAGCAGTACTTC. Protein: CSAPSGGHVEQYF.